This TCR beta chain was retrieved from a study of cytomegalovirus exposure and HLA in healthy donors. This clone was recorded a few times. Trimming stripped 0 bases from V and 4 bases from J, with 7 bases between. The CDR3 loop spans 13 amino acids. Germline CDR1 reads SGHRS; CDR2 reads YFSETQ. 60 Vbeta and 13 Jbeta primers were used in PCR. Here immunoSEQ multiplex PCR was the method, and the copy in TCRdb shows in-frame clones only, minus some. This table holds 200,000 to 250,000 clones, around 73% found once. The specimen was PBMCs. The sequence derives from a male donor in good health and CMV-seronegative. The chain is built from TRBV5-1 and TRBJ1-1; D ambiguous. The CDR3 sequence: CASSLETGTEAFF. CDR3 sequence (DNA): TGCGCCAGCAGCTTGGAAACGGGCACTGAAGCTTTCTTT.